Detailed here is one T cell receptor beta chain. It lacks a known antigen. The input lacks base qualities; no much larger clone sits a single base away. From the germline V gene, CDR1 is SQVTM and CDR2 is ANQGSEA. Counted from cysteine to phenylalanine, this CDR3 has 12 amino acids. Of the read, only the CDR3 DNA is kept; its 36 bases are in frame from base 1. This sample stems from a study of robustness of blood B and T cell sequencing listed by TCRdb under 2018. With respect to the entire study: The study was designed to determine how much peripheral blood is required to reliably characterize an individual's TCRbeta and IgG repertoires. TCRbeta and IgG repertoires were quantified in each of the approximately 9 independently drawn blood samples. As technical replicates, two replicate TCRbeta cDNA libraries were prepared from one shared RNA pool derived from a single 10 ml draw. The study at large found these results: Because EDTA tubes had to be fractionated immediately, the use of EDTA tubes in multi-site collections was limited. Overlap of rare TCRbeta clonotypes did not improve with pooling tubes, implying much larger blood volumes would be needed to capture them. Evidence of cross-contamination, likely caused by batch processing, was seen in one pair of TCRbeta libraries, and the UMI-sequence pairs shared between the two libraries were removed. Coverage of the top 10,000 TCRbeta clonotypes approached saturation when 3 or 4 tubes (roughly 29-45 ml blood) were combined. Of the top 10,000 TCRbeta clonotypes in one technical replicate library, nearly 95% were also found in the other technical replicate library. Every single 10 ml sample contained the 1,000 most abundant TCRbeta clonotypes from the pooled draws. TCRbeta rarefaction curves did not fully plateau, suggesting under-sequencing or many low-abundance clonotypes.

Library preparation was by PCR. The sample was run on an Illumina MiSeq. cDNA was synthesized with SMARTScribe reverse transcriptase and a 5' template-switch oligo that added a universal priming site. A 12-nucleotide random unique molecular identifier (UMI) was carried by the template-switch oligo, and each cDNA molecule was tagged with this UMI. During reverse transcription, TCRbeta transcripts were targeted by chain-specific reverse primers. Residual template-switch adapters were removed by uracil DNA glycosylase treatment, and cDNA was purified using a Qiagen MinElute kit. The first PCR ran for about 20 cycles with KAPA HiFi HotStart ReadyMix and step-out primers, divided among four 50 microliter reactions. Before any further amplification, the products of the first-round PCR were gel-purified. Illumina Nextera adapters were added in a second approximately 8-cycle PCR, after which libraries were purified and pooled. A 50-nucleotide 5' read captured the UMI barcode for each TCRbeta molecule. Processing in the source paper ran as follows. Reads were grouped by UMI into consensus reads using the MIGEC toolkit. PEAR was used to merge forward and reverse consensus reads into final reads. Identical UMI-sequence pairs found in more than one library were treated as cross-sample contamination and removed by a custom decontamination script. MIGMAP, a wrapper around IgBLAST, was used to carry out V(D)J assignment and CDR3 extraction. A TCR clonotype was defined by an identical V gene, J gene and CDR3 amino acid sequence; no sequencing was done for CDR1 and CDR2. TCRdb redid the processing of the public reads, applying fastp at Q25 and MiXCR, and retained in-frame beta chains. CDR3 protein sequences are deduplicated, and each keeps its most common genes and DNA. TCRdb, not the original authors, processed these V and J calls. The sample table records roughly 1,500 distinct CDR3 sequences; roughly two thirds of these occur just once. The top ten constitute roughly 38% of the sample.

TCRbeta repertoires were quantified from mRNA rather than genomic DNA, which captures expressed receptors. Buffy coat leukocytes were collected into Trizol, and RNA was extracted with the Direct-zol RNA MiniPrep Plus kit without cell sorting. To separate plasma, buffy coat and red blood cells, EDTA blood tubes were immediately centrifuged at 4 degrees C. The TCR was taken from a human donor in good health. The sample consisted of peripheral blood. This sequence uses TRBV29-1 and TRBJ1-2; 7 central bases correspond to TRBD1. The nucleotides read TGCCAGGTGGGGGGACAGAACTATGGCTACACCTTC. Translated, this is CQVGGQNYGYTF.